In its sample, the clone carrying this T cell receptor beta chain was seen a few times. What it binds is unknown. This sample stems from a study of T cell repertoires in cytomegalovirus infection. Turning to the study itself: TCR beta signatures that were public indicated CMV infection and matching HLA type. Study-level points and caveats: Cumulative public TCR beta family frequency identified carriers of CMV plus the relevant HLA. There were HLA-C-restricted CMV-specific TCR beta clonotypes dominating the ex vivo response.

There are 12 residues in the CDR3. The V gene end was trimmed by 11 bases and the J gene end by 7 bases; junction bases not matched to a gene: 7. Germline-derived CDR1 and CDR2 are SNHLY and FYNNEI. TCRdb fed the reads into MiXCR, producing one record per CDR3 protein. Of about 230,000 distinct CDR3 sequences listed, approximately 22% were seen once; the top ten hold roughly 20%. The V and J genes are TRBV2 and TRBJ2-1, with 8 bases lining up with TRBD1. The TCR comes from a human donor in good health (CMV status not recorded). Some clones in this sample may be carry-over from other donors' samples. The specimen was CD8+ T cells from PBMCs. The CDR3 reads CASQGARNEQFF. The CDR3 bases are TGTGCCTCGCAGGGGGCGCGGAATGAGCAGTTCTTC.